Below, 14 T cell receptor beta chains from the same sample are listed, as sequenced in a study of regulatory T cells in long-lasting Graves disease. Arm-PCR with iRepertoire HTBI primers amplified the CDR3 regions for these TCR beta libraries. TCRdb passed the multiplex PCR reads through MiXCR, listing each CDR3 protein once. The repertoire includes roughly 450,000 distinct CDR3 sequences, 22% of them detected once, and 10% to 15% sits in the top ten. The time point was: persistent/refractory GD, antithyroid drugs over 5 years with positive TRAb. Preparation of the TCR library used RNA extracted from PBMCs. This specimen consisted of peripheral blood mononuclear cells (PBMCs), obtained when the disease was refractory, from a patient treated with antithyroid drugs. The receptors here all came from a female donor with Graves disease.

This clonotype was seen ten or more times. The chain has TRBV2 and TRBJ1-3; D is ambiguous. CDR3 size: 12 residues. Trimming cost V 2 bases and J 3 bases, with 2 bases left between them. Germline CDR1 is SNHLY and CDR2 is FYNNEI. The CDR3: CASSEYGNTIYF. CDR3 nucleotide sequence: TGTGCCAGCAGTGAATATGGAAACACCATATATTTT.

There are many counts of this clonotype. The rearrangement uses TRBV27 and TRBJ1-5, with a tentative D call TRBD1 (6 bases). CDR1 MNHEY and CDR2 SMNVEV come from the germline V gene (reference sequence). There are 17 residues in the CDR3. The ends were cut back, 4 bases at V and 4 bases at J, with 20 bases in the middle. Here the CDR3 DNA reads TGTGCCAGCAGTTCCCGTGGGTCAGGGGTGAGGAATCAGCCCCAGCATTTT. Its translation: CASSSRGSGVRNQPQHF.

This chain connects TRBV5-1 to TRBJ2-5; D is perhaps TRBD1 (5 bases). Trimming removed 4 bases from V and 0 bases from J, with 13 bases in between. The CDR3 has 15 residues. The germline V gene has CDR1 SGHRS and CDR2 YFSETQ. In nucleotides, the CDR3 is TGCGCCAGCAGCCCATGGGGCAGGTACCAAGAGACCCAGTACTTC. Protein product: CASSPWGRYQETQYF.

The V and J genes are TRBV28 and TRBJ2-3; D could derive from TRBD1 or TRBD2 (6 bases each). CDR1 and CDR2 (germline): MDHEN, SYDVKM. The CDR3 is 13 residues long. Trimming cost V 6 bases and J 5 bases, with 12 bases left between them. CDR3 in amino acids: CASSLGGLDTQYF. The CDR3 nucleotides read TGTGCCAGCAGCCTAGGGGGACTAGATACGCAGTATTTT. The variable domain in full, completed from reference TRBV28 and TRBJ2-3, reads DVKVTQSSRYLVKRTGEKVFLECVQDMDHENMFWYRQDPGLGLRLIYFSYDVKMKEKGDIPEGYSVSREKKERFSLILESASTNQTSMYLCASSLGGLDTQYFGPGTRLTVL.

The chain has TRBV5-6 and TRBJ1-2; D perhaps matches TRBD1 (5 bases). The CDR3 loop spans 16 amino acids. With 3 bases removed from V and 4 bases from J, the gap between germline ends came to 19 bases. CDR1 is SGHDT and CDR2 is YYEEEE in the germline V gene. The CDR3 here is CASSSLFGQGGYGYTF. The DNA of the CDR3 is TGTGCCAGCAGCTCGCTGTTCGGGCAGGGCGGCTATGGCTACACCTTC.

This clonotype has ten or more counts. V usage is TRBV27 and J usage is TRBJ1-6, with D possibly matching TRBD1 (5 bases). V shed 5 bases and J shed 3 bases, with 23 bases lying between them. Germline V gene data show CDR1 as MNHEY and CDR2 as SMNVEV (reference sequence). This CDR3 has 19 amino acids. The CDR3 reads CASSHLSQGWNNYNSPLHF. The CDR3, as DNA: TGTGCCAGCAGTCATTTAAGCCAGGGCTGGAATAACTATAATTCACCCCTCCACTTT.

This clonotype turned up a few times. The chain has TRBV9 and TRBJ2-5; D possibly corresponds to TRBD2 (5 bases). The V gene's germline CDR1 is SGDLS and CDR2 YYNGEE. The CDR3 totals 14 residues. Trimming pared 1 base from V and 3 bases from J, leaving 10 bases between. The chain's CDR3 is CASSVFGAEETQYF. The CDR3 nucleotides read TGTGCCAGCAGCGTATTTGGAGCGGAAGAGACCCAGTACTTC.

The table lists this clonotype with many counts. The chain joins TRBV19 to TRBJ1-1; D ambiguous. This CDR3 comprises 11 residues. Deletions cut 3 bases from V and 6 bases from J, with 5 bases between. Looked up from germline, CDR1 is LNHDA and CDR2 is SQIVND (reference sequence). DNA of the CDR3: TGTGCCAGTAGTATCCTGTCTGAAGCTTTCTTT. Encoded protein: CASSILSEAFF.

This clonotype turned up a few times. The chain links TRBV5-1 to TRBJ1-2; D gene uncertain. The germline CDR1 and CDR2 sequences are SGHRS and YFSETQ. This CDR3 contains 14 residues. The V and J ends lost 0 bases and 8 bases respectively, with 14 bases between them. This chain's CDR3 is CASSLAQALRGYTF. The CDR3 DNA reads TGCGCCAGCAGCTTGGCCCAGGCCCTGCGGGGCTACACCTTC. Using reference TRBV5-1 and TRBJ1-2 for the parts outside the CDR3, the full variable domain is KAGVTQTPRYLIKTRGQQVTLSCSPISGHRSVSWYQQTPGQGLQFLFEYFSETQRNKGNFPGRFSGRQFSNSRSEMNVSTLELGDSALYLCASSLAQALRGYTFGSGTRLTVV.

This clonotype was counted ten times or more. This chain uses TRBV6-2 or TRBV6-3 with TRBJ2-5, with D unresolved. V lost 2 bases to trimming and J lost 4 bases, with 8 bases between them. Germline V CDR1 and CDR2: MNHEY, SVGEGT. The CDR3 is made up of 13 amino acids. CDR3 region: CASSYVGRETQYF. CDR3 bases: TGTGCCAGCAGTTACGTAGGGCGAGAGACCCAGTACTTC.

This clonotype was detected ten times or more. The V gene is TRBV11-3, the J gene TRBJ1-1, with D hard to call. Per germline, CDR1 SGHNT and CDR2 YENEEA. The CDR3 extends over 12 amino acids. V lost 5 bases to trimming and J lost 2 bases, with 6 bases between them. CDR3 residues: CASSGRNTEAFF. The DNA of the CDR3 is TGTGCCAGCAGCGGGCGAAACACTGAAGCTTTCTTT.

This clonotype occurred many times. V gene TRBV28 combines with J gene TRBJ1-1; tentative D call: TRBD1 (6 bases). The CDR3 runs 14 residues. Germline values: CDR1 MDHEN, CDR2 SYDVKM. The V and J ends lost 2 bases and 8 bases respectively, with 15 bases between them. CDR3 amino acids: CASSLRGPPEEAFF. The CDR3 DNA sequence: TGTGCCAGCAGTTTACGGGGGCCTCCGGAGGAAGCTTTCTTT.

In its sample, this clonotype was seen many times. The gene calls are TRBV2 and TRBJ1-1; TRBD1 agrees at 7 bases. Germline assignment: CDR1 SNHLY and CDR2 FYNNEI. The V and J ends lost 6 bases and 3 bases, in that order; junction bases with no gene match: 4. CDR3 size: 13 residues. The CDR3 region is CASRPDRYTEAFF. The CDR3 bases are TGTGCCAGCAGACCGGACAGGTACACTGAAGCTTTCTTT.

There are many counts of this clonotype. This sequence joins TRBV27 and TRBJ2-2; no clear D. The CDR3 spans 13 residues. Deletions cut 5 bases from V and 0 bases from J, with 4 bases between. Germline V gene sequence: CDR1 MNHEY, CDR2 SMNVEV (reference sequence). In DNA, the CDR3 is TGTGCCAGCAGTGCCACGAACACCGGGGAGCTGTTTTTT. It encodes CASSATNTGELFF.